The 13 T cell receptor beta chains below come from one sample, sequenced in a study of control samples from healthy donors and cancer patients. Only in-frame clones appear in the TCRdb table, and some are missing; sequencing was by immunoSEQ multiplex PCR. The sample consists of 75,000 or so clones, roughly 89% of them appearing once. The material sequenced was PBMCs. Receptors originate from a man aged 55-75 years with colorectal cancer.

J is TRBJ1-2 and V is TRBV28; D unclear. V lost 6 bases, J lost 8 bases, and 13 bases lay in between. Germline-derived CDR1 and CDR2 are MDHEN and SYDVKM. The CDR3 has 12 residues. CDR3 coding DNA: TGTGCCAGCAGCACCATGGACTTGGGCTACACCTTC. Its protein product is CASSTMDLGYTF.

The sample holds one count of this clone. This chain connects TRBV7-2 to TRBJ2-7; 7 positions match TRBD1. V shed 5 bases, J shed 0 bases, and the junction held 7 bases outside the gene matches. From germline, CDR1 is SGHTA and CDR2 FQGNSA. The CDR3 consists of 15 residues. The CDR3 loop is CASSPPTGSSYEQYF. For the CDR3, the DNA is TGTGCCAGCAGCCCCCCGACAGGGAGCTCCTACGAGCAGTACTTC.

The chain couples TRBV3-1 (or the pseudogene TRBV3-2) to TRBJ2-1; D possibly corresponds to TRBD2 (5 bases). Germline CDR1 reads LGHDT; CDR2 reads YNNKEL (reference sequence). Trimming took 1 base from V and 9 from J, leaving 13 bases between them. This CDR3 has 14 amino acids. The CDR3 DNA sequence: TGTGCCAGCAGCCAAGGAGGGTGGTCAGGTGAGCAGTTCTTC. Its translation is CASSQGGWSGEQFF.

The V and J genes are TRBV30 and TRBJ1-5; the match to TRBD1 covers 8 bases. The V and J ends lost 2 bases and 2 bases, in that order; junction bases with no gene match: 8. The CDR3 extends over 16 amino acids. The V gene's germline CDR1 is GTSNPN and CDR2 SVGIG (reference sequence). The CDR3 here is CAWSRGRGLGNQPQHF. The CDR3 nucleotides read TGTGCCTGGAGTAGGGGCAGGGGGCTTGGCAATCAGCCCCAGCATTTT.

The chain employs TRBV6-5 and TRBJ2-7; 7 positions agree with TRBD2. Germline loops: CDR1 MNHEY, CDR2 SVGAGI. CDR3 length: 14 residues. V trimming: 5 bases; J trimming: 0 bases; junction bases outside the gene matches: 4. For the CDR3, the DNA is TGTGCCAGCAGTCCTCCGGGGGGCTCCTACGAGCAGTACTTC. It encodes CASSPPGGSYEQYF.

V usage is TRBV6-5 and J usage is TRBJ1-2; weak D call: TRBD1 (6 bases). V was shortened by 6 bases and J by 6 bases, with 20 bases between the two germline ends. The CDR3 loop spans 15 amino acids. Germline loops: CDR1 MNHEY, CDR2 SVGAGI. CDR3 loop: CASRRRSGAGDGYTF. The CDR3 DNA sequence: TGTGCCAGCAGACGTAGATCGGGGGCAGGGGATGGCTACACCTTC.

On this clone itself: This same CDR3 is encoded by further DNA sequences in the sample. In DNA form, the CDR3 reads TGTGCCAGCAGTTACTCTCTAGCGGGCGGCACAGATACGCAGTATTTT. Translation gives CASSYSLAGGTDTQYF. The V and J genes are TRBV6-2 or TRBV6-3 and TRBJ2-3, with TRBD2 identical over 8 bases. CDR1 is MNHEY, CDR2 SVGEGT, per germline. The CDR3 has 16 residues. The V gene end was trimmed by 0 bases and the J gene end by 1 base; junction bases not matched to a gene: 3.

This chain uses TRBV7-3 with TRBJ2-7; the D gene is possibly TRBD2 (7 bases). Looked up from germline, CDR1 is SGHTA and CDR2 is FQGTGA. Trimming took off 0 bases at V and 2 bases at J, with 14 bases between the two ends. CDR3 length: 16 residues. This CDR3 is CASSLTGGLAPYEQYF. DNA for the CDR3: TGTGCCAGCAGCTTAACGGGGGGGCTAGCTCCCTACGAGCAGTACTTC.

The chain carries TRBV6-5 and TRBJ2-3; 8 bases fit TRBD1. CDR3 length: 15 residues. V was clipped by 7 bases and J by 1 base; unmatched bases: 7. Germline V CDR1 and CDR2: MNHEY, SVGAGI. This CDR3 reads CASNHGQGRTDTQYF. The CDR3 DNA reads TGTGCCAGCAATCATGGACAGGGACGCACAGATACGCAGTATTTT.

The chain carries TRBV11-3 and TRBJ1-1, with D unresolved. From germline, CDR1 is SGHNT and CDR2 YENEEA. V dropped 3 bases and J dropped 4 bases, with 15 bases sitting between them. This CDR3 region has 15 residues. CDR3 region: CASSLGGGMSTEAFF. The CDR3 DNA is TGTGCCAGCAGCTTGGGAGGTGGCATGAGCACTGAAGCTTTCTTT. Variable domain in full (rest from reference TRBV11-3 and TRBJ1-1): EAGVVQSPRYKIIEKKQPVAFWCNPISGHNTLYWYLQNLGQGPELLIRYENEEAVDDSQLPKDRFSAERLKGVDSTLKIQPAELGDSAVYLCASSLGGGMSTEAFFGQGTRLTVV.

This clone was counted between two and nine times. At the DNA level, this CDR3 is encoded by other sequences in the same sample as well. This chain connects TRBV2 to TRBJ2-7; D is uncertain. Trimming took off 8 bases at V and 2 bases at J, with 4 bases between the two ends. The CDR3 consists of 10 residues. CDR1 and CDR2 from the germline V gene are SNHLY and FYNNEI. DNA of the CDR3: TGTGCCAGCGGGACCTACGAGCAGTACTTC. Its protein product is CASGTYEQYF.

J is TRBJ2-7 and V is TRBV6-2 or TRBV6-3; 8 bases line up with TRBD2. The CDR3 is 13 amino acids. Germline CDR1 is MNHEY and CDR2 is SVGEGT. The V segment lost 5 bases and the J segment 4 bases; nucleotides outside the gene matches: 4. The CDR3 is CASSRGGLYEQYF. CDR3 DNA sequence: TGTGCCAGCAGTCGGGGGGGACTATACGAGCAGTACTTC.

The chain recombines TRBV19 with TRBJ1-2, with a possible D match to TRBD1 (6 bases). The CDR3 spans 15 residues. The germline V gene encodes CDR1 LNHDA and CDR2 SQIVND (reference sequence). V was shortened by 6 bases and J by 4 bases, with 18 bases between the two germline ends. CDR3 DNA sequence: TGTGCCAGTAGCGAACCTCGGGGGCGCATCTATGGCTACACCTTC. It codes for CASSEPRGRIYGYTF.